Listed below are T cell receptor beta chains from one sample, sequenced in a study of blood T cell repertoires in COVID-19. Sequencing used immunoSEQ multiplex PCR; TCRdb keeps in-frame clones, though not all of them. Of about 160,000 clones listed, 85% to 95% are singletons. Sequenced: peripheral blood. These receptors all come from a man over 45 with acute or convalescent COVID-19. CDR3s include the opening cysteine and the closing phenylalanine or tryptophan. A D gene is named only where the DNA matches it firmly.

TRBJ2-5,TRBV4-3,TRBD1,TGCGCCAGCAGCCAAGTTTTTGGGACAGGAGATAGTTTCCAAGAGACCCAGTACTTC,CASSQVFGTGDSFQETQYF
TRBJ2-3,TRBV4-2,TRBD2,TGTGCCAGCAGCCAAGGTCCCCTCCGGGGGGGTTACACAGATACGCAGTATTTT,CASSQGPLRGGYTDTQYF
TRBJ1-1,TRBV9,NA,TGTGCCAGCAGCGTATCCGGGAGGGACACTGAAGCTTTCTTT,CASSVSGRDTEAFF
TRBJ1-2,TRBV9,NA,TGTGCCAGCAGCAGCGGGGATACGGATGGCTACACCTTC,CASSSGDTDGYTF
TRBJ2-2,TRBV5-1,TRBD2,TGCGCCAGCAGCTTGACTAGCGGTAACACCGGGGAGCTGTTTTTT,CASSLTSGNTGELFF
TRBJ2-2,TRBV7-2,NA,TGTGCCAGCAGCAAAGGACAGACGAACACCGGGGAGCTGTTTTTT,CASSKGQTNTGELFF
TRBJ2-3,TRBV5-4,NA,TGTGCCAGCAGCTTGGTCGGGGTGGGCACAGATACGCAGTATTTT,CASSLVGVGTDTQYF
TRBJ2-2,TRBV10-3,NA,TGTGCCATCAGTGAGTTAATAGCTGGGACCGGGGAGCTGTTTTTT,CAISELIAGTGELFF
TRBJ2-7,TRBV5-4,NA,TGTGCCAGCAGCTTGGGGCTTCCGGGAACCTACGAGCAGTACTTC,CASSLGLPGTYEQYF
TRBJ2-7,TRBV29-1,TRBD2,TGCAGCGTTAGACTAGCGGGCTACGAGCAGTACTTC,CSVRLAGYEQYF